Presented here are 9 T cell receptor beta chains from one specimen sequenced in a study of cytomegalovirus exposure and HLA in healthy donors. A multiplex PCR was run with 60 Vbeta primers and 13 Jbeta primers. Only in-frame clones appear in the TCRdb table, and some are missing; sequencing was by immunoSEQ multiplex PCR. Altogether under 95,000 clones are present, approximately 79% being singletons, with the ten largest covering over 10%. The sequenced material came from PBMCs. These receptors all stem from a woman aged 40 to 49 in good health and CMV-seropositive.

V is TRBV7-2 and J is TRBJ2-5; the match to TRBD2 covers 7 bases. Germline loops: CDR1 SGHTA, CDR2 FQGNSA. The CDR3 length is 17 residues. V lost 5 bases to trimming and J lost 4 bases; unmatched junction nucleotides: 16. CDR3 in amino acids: CASSQPPGGDGGETQYF. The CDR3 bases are TGTGCCAGCAGCCAACCTCCTGGGGGGGACGGAGGAGAGACCCAGTACTTC.

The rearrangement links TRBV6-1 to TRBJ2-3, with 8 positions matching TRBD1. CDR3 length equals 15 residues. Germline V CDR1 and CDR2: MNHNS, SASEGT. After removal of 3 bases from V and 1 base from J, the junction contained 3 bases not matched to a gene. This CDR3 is CASSDGDRRTDTQYF. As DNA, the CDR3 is TGTGCCAGCAGTGATGGGGACAGGCGCACAGATACGCAGTATTTT.

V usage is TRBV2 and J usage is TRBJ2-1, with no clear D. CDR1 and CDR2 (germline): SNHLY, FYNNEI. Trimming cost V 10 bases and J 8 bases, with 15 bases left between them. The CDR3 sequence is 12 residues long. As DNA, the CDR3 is TGTGCCACCGAGGAAAGGTTCGATGAGCAGTTCTTC. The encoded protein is CATEERFDEQFF.

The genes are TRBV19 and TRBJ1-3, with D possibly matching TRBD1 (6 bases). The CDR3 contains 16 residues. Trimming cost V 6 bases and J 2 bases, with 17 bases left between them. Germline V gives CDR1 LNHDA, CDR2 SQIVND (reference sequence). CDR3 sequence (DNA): TGTGCCAGTAGGGAGCAGGGGATTGGAACTGGAAACACCATATATTTT. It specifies CASREQGIGTGNTIYF.

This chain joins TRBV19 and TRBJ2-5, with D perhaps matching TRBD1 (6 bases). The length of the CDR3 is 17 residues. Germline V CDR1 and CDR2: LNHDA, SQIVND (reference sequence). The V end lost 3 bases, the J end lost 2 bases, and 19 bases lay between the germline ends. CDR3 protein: CASSIIGQLNGQETQYF. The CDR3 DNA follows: TGTGCCAGTAGTATTATCGGACAGCTGAATGGACAAGAGACCCAGTACTTC.

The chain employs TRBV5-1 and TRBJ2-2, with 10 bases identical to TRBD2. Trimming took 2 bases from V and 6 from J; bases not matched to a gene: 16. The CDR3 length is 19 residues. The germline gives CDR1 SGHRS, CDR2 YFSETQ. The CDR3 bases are TGCGCCAGCAGCTTTACAGCGGGGGGGCCTGATAGAGGCGCCGGGGAGCTGTTTTTT. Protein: CASSFTAGGPDRGAGELFF.

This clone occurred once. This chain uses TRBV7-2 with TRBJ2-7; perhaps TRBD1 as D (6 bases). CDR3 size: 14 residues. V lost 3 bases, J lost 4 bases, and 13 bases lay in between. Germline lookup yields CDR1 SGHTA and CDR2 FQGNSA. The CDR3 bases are TGTGCCAGCAGCTTCCCATCAGGGGAATACGAGCAGTACTTC. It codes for CASSFPSGEYEQYF.

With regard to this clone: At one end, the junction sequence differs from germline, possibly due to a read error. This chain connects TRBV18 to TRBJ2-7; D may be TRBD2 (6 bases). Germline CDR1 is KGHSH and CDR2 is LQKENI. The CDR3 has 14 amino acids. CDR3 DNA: TGTGCCAGCTCAGTGGAGGGGCCCTCCCACGAGCAGTACTTC. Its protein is CASSVEGPSHEQYF.

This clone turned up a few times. CDR3 DNA sequence: TGTGCCAGCAGTCCAGGGACTAGCTGGCGTACGCAGTATTTT. Its translation is CASSPGTSWRTQYF. The V and J genes are TRBV6-5 and TRBJ2-3, with 9 nucleotides matching TRBD2. Germline-derived CDR1 and CDR2 are MNHEY and SVGAGI. V lost 5 bases and J lost 8; bases outside the gene matches: 8. The CDR3 has 14 amino acids.